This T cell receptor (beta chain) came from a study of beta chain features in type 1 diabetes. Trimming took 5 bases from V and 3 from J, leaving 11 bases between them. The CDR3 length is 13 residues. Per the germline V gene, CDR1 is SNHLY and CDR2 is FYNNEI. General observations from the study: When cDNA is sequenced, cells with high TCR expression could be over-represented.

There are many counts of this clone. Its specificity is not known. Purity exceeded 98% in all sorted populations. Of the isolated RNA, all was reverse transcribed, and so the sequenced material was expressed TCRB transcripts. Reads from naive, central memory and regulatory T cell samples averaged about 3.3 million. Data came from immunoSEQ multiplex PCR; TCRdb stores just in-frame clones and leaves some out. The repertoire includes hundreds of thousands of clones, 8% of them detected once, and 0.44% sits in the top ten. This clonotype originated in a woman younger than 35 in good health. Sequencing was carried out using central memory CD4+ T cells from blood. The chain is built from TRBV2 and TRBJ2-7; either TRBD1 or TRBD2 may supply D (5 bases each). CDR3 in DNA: TGTGCCAGCAGTAGAGGGGAATTCTACGAGCAGTACTTC. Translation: CASSRGEFYEQYF.